These 5 T cell receptor beta chains were sequenced from one sample in a study of CD8 T cells in Susac syndrome. A quantity of about 0.45 to 1 ug RNA underwent reverse transcription using random hexamers. TCRdb ran MiXCR on the immunoSEQ multiplex PCR reads and lists one entry per CDR3 protein. This table holds 150,000 to 200,000 distinct CDR3 sequences, more than 85% found once. Sequenced sample: CD8+ T cells from PBMCs. The receptors here all came from a human donor with Susac syndrome.

CDR3 region: CASSINGGGYTF. In nucleotides, the CDR3 is TGCGCCAGCAGCATCAACGGGGGGGGCTACACCTTC. The chain has TRBV5-1 and TRBJ1-2; a possible D gene is TRBD1 (5 bases). Germline lookup yields CDR1 SGHRS and CDR2 YFSETQ. Trimming stripped 4 bases from V and 8 bases from J, with 12 bases between. The CDR3 covers 12 residues. Combining the CDR3 with reference TRBV5-1 and TRBJ1-2 gives the whole variable domain KAGVTQTPRYLIKTRGQQVTLSCSPISGHRSVSWYQQTPGQGLQFLFEYFSETQRNKGNFPGRFSGRQFSNSRSEMNVSTLELGDSALYLCASSINGGGYTFGSGTRLTVV.

The genes are TRBV2 and TRBJ2-5; possibly TRBD1 for D (5 bases). V was trimmed by 4 bases and J by 1 base, leaving 10 bases between them. Germline CDR1 and CDR2: SNHLY and FYNNEI. The CDR3 is made up of 14 amino acids. CDR3 coding DNA: TGTGCCAGCAGTGGGACATTAAGCCAAGAGACCCAGTACTTC. Its translation: CASSGTLSQETQYF.

The J gene is TRBJ1-6, the V gene TRBV5-1; maybe TRBD1 (5 bases). The CDR3 spans 16 residues. Trimming cost V 0 bases and J 5 bases, with 12 bases left between them. The germline V gene has CDR1 SGHRS and CDR2 YFSETQ. This CDR3 is CASSLDPGTNNSPLHF. CDR3 nucleotides: TGCGCCAGCAGCTTGGACCCCGGGACGAATAATTCACCCCTCCACTTT.

This chain joins TRBV11-2 and TRBJ2-1; maybe TRBD2 (6 bases). The CDR3 has 14 residues. The ends were cut back, 8 bases at V and 0 bases at J, with 11 bases in the middle. CDR1 and CDR2 from the germline V gene are SGHAT and FQNNGV. DNA of the CDR3: TGTGCCAGCCACCGGGAGACCTCCTACAATGAGCAGTTCTTC. It encodes CASHRETSYNEQFF.

The V gene is TRBV9, the J gene TRBJ1-4; D gene unclear. CDR3 length: 14 amino acids. The germline V gene has CDR1 SGDLS and CDR2 YYNGEE. Between the trimmed V and J ends, which lost 2 bases and 7 bases, there was a span of 12 bases. The CDR3 loop reads CASSVDGDREKLFF. The CDR3 DNA reads TGTGCCAGCAGCGTCGATGGAGACCGTGAAAAACTGTTTTTT.